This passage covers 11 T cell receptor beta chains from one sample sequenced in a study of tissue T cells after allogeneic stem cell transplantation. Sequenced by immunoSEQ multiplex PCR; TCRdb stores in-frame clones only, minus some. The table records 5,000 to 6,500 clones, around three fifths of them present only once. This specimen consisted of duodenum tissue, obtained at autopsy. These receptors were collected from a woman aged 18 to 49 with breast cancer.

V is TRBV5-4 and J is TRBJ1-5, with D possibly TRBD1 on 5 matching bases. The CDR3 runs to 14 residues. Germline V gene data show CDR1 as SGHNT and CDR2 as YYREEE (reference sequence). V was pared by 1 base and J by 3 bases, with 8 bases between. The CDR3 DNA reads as TGTGCCAGCAGCTTGTCTGGGGCCAATCAGCCCCAGCATTTT. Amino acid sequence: CASSLSGANQPQHF.

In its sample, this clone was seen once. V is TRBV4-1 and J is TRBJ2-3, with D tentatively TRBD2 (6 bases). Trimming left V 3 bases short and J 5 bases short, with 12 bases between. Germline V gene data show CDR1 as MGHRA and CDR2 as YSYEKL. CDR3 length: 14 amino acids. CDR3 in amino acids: CASSHGTHRDTQYF. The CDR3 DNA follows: TGCGCCAGCAGCCACGGGACTCACAGAGATACGCAGTATTTT.

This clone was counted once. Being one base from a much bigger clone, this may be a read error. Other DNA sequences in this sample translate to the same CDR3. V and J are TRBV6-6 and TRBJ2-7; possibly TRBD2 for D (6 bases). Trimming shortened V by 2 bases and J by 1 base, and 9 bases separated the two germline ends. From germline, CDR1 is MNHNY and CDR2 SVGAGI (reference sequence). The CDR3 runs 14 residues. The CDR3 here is CASSYVGGSYEQYF. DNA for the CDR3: TGTGCCAGCAGTTACGTGGGGGGATCCTACGAGCAGTACTTC.

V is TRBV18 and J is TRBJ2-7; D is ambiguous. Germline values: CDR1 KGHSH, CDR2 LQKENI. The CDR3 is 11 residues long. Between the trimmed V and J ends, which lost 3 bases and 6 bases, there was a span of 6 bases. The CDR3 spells CASSPSVEQYF. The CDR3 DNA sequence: TGTGCCAGCTCACCTAGTGTCGAGCAGTACTTC.

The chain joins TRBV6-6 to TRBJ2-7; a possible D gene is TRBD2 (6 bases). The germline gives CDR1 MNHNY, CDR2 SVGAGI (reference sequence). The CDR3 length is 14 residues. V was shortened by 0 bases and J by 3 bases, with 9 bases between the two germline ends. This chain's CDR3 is CASSYSRGDYEQYF. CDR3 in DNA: TGTGCCAGCAGTTACTCCCGCGGGGACTACGAGCAGTACTTC.

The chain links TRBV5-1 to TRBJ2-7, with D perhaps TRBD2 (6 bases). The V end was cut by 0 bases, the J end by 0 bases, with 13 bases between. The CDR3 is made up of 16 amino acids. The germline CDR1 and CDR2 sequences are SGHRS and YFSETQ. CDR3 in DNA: TGCGCCAGCAGCTTGGTAGGCAGGGAGGTCTCCTACGAGCAGTACTTC. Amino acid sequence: CASSLVGREVSYEQYF.

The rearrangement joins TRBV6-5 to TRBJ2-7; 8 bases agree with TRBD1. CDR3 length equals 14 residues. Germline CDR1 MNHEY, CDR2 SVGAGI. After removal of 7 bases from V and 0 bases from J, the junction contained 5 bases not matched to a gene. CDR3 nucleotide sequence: TGTGCCAGCAAGCGGACAGGGAGCTCCTACGAGCAGTACTTC. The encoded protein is CASKRTGSSYEQYF.

This CDR3 is CASRTGTEETQYF. The DNA for the CDR3 is TGTGCCAGCAGAACCGGGACAGAAGAGACCCAGTACTTC. This chain joins TRBV27 and TRBJ2-5, with 7 bases aligning to TRBD1. Per the germline V gene, CDR1 is MNHEY and CDR2 is SMNVEV (reference sequence). This CDR3 has 13 amino acids. Trimming cost V 6 bases and J 3 bases; bases outside gene matches: 4.

CDR3 nucleotide sequence: TGCAGCGTGGGGCTATCCACAGATACGCAGTATTTT. Translated: CSVGLSTDTQYF. The chain joins TRBV29-1 to TRBJ2-3, with D perhaps TRBD1 (5 bases). V shed 6 bases and J shed 2 bases, with 9 bases lying between them. The CDR3 length is 12 residues. Germline loops: CDR1 SQVTM, CDR2 ANQGSEA.

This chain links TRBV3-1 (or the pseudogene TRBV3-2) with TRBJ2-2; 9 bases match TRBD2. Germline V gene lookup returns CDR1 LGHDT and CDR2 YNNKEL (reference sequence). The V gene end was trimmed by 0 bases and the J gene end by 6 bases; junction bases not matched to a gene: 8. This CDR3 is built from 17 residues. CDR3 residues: CASSQDVSGSGAGELFF. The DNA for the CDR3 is TGTGCCAGCAGCCAAGATGTTAGCGGGAGTGGTGCCGGGGAGCTGTTTTTT.

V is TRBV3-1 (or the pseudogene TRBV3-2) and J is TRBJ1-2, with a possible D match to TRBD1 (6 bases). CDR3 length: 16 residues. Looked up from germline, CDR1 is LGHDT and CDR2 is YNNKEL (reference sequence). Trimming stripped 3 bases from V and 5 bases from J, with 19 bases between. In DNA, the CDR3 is TGTGCCAGCAGCCACGCTGGAGGGGTTCAGGGGTATGGCTACACCTTC. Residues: CASSHAGGVQGYGYTF.